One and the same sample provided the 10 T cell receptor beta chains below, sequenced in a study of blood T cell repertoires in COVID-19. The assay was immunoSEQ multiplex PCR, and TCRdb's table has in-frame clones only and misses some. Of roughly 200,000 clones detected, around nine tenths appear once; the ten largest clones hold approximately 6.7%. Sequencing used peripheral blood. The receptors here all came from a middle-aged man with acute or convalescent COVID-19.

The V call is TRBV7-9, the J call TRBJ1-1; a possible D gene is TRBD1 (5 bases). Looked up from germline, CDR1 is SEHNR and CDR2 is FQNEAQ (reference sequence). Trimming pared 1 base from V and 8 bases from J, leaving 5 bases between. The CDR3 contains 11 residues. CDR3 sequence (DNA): TGTGCCAGCAGCTTAGAGGGGGAAGCTTTCTTT. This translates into CASSLEGEAFF. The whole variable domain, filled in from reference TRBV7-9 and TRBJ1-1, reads DTGVSQNPRHKITKRGQNVTFRCDPISEHNRLYWYRQTLGQGPEFLTYFQNEAQLEKSRLLSDRFSAERPKGSFSTLEIQRTEQGDSAMYLCASSLEGEAFFGQGTRLTVV.

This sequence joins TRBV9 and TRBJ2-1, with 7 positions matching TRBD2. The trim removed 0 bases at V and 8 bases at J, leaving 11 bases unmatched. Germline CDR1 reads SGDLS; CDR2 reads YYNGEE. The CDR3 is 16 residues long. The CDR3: CASSVDVPTRGDEQFF. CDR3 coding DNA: TGTGCCAGCAGCGTAGACGTCCCGACCCGGGGGGATGAGCAGTTCTTC.

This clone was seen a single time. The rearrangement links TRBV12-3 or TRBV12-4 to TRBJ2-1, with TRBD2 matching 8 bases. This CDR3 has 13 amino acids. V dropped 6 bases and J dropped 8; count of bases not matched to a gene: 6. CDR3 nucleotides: TGTGCCAGCAGCCCGGGAGGGGTCGATGAGCAGTTCTTC. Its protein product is CASSPGGVDEQFF.

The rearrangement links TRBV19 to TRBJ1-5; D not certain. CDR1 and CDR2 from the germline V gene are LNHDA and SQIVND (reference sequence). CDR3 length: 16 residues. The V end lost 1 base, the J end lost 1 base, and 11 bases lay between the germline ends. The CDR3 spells CASSIVRVTSNQPQHF. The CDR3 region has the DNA TGTGCCAGTAGTATAGTACGGGTAACCAGCAATCAGCCCCAGCATTTT.

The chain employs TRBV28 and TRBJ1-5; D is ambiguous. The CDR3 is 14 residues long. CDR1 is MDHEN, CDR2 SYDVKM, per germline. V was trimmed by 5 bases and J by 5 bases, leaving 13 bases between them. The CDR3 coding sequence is TGTGCCAGCAGTGCGGGCACGGGTTATCAGCCCCAGCATTTT. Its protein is CASSAGTGYQPQHF.

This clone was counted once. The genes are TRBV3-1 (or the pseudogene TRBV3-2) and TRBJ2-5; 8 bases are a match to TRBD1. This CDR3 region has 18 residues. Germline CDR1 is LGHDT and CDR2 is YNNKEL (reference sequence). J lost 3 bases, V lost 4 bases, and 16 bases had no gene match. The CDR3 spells CASSLRTGLDLLKETQYF. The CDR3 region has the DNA TGTGCCAGCAGCCTTCGGACAGGGCTAGACCTCCTTAAAGAGACCCAGTACTTC.

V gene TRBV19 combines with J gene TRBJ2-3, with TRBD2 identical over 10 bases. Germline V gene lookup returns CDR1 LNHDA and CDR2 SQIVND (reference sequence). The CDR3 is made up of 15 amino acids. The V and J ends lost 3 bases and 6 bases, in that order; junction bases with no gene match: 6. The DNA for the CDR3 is TGTGCCAGTAGTATTAGCGGGGGGAAGTCGGATACGCAGTATTTT. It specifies CASSISGGKSDTQYF.

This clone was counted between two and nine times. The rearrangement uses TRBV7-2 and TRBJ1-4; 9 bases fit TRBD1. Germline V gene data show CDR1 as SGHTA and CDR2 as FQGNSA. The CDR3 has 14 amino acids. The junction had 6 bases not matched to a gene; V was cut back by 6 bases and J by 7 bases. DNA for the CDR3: TGTGCCAGCAGACCACAGGGGGCCAGTGAAAAACTGTTTTTT. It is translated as CASRPQGASEKLFF. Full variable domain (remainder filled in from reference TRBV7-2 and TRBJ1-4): GAGVSQSPSNKVTEKGKDVELRCDPISGHTALYWYRQSLGQGLEFLIYFQGNSAPDKSGLPSDRFSAERTGGSVSTLTIQRTQQEDSAVYLCASRPQGASEKLFFGSGTQLSVL.

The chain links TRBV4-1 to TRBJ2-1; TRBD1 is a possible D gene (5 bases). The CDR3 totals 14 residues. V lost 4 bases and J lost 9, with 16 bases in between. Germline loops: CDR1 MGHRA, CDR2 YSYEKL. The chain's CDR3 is CASSLITGPAEQFF. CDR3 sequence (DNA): TGCGCCAGCAGCCTTATCACAGGCCCCGCTGAGCAGTTCTTC.

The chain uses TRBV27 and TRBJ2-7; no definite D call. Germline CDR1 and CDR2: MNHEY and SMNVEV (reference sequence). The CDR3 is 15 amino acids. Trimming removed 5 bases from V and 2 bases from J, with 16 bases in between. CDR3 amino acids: CASSPTGPRPYEQYF. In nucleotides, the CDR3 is TGTGCCAGCAGTCCTACGGGTCCTAGGCCCTACGAGCAGTACTTC.